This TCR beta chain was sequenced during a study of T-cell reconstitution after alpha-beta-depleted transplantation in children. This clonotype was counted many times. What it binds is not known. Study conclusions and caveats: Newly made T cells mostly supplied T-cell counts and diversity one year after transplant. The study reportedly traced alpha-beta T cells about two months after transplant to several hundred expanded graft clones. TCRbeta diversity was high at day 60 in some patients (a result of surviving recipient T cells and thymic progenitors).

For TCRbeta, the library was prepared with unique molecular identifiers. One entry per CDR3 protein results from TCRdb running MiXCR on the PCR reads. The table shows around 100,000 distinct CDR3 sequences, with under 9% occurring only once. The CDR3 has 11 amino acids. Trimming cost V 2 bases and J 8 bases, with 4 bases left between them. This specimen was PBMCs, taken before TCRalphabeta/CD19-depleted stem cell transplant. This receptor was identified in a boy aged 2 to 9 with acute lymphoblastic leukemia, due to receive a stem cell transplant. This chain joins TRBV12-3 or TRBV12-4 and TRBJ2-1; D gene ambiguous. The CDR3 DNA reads TGTGCCAGCAGTTTATATGATGAGCAGTTCTTC. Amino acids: CASSLYDEQFF.